The sequence of this T cell receptor beta chain was determined in a study of cytomegalovirus exposure and HLA in healthy donors. V lost 4 bases, J lost 4 bases, and 11 bases lay in between. The CDR3 loop spans 13 amino acids. Looked up from germline, CDR1 is SGHNT and CDR2 is YYREEE (reference sequence). PCR primers comprised 60 Vbeta and 13 Jbeta primers. The data were produced by immunoSEQ multiplex PCR, yet TCRdb's version contains in-frame clones alone and is incomplete. The sample has 180,000 or so clones; around 75% are singletons. The receptor comes from a woman aged 35 to 49 in good health and CMV-seropositive. Sample: PBMCs. J is TRBJ1-2 and V is TRBV5-4; D is ambiguous. The CDR3 loop reads CASSAKTSYGYTF. The CDR3 DNA follows: TGTGCCAGCAGCGCCAAGACAAGCTATGGCTACACCTTC.